This T cell receptor (beta chain) was identified in a study of blood T cell repertoires in COVID-19. Across the study: Material from acute and convalescent COVID-19 was sourced from the United States, Italy and Spain.

Measured with immunoSEQ multiplex PCR; TCRdb has only the in-frame clones, and not every one. The sample lists 150,000 or so clones, 90% occurring once. The receptor was derived from a man aged 60-69 years with active or convalescent COVID-19. The material sequenced was peripheral blood.

The CDR3 nucleotides are TGTGCCAGTAGCGACAGGGCTGGCACCGGGGAGCTGTTTTTT. Residues: CASSDRAGTGELFF. The rearrangement joins TRBV19 to TRBJ2-2, with 7 bases matching TRBD1. Looked up from germline, CDR1 is LNHDA and CDR2 is SQIVND (reference sequence). This CDR3 spans 14 amino acids. The junction had 5 bases not matched to a gene; V was cut back by 6 bases and J by 4 bases.